The 7 T cell receptor beta chains presented below share a single source sample, sequenced in a study of spatial heterogeneity in lung cancer. TCRdb processed the 5' RACE reads anew with MiXCR; each CDR3 protein has one entry. The sample records about 35,000 distinct CDR3 sequences, under 4% being singletons. Time point reported: sample taken at primary tumor resection. Sample: normal lung tissue next to the tumor, taken at surgery. The source is a male donor with early-stage non-small cell lung cancer.

This clonotype was counted ten times or more. J is TRBJ2-3 and V is TRBV12-2; the listed D gene, TRBD1, was not tested against the DNA. TRBV12-2 is deemed a pseudogene. The CDR3 is 17 amino acids. The CDR3 loop reads CASRLAPAGGSTDTQYF. CDR3 sequence (DNA): TGTGCAAGTCGCTTAGCGCCCGCAGGGGGTAGCACAGATACGCAGTATTTT.

This clonotype was picked up a small number of times. The chain uses TRBV10-3 and TRBJ2-3, with D perhaps matching TRBD1 (5 bases). V lost 7 bases and J 2 bases, leaving 13 bases between the germline ends. The CDR3 totals 14 residues. Germline V CDR1 and CDR2: ENHRY, SYGVKD. In nucleotides, the CDR3 is TGTGCCATCACAAAGCAGGGCACCACAGATACGCAGTATTTT. Its protein is CAITKQGTTDTQYF.

This clonotype was seen ten or more times. The CDR3 region is CATKGGGQDTQYF. The CDR3 region has the DNA TGTGCCACCAAAGGGGGGGGGCAAGATACGCAGTATTTT. J is TRBJ2-3 and V is TRBV24-1; a possible D gene is TRBD2 (7 bases). The ends were cut back, 8 bases at V and 5 bases at J, with 13 bases in the middle. CDR3 length: 13 residues. The germline V gene encodes CDR1 KGHDR and CDR2 SFDVKD.

This clonotype was detected many times. This chain connects TRBV7-2 to TRBJ2-3; no reliable D call. The V gene's germline CDR1 is SGHTA and CDR2 FQGNSA. The germline V and J ends were trimmed by 11 bases and 0 bases, with 6 bases remaining between them. CDR3 length: 11 amino acids. As DNA, the CDR3 is TGTGCCCAAGGGAGCACAGATACGCAGTATTTT. It translates to CAQGSTDTQYF.

This clonotype occurred many times. The chain carries TRBV2 and TRBJ2-7, with TRBD2 matching over 10 bases. V was clipped by 8 bases and J by 4 bases; unmatched bases: 2. This CDR3 is built from 12 residues. Germline CDR1 SNHLY, CDR2 FYNNEI. The CDR3 sequence is CASLLAGYEQYF. The CDR3 bases are TGTGCCAGCTTACTAGCGGGGTACGAGCAGTACTTC.

In its sample, this clonotype was seen many times. The V and J genes are TRBV30 and TRBJ2-7, with D possibly matching TRBD1 (6 bases). The V gene lost 7 bases and the J gene lost 5 bases, with 12 bases spanning the gap. Germline CDR1 and CDR2: GTSNPN and SVGIG (reference sequence). CDR3 size: 11 residues. The CDR3 loop reads CAYRDPHEQYF. The CDR3, as DNA: TGTGCCTACAGGGACCCCCACGAGCAGTACTTC.

As regards this clonotype: A read error may explain this, as a much larger clone is one base away. This chain connects TRBV3-2 to TRBJ2-3. TRBV3-2 is a pseudogene. This CDR3 contains 16 residues. The DNA of the CDR3 is TGTGTCAGCAGCCAAGATACGGGGTTCGGCACAGATACGCAGTATTTT. Its protein is CVSSQDTGFGTDTQYF.